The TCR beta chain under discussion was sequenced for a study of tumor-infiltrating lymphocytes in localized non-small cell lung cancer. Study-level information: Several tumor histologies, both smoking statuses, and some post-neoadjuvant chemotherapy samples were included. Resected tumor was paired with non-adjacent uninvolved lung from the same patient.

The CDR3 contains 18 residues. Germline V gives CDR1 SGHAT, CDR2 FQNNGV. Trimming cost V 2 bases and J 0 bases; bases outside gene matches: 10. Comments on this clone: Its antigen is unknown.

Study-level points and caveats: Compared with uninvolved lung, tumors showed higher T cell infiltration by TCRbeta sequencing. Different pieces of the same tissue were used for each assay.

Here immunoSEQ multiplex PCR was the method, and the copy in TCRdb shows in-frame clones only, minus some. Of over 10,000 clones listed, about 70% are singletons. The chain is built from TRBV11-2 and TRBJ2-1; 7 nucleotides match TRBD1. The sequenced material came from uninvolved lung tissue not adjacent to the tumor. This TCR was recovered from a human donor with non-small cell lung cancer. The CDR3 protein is CASSLTRGTYSSYNEQFF. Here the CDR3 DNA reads TGTGCCAGCAGCTTAACCAGGGGGACCTATAGCTCCTACAATGAGCAGTTCTTC.